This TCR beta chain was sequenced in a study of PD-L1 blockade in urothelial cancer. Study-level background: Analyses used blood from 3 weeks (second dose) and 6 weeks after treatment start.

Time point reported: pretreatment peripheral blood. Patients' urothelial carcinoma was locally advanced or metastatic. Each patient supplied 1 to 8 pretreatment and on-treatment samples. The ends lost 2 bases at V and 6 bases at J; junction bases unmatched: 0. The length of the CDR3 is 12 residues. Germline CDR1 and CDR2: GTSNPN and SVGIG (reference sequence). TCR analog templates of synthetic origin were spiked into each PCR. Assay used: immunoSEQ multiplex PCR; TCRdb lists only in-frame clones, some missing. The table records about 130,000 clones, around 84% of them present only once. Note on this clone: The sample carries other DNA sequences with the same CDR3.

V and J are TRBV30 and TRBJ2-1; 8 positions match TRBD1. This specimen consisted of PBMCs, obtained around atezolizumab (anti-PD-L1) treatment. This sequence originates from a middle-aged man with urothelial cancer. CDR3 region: CAWSTGGNEQFF. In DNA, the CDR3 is TGTGCCTGGAGTACAGGGGGCAATGAGCAGTTCTTC.